The 31 T cell receptor beta chains below were found in one sample sequenced in a study of blood T cell repertoires in COVID-19. The data were produced by immunoSEQ multiplex PCR, yet TCRdb's version contains in-frame clones alone and is incomplete. The sample includes 130,000 to 150,000 clones, 75% to 85% of them seen just once. The sequenced sample consisted of peripheral blood. These receptors originate from a woman in her 70s with COVID-19, enrolled during active disease.

The sample holds a few counts of this clone. CDR3 protein: CASSPHRGSDTQYF. CDR3 bases: TGTGCCAGCAGCCCCCACCGGGGGTCAGATACGCAGTATTTT. The chain combines TRBV11-1 with TRBJ2-3, with D perhaps matching TRBD2 (6 bases). The CDR3 loop spans 14 amino acids. The germline V gene encodes CDR1 SGHAT and CDR2 FQDESV (reference sequence). Trimming shortened V by 5 bases and J by 4 bases, and 13 bases separated the two germline ends.

The chain carries TRBV4-1 and TRBJ1-1; 10 bases align to TRBD1. The CDR3 runs to 16 residues. J was trimmed by 2 bases and V by 1 base; bases with no gene match: 4. Germline V lookup: CDR1 MGHRA, CDR2 YSYEKL. The CDR3: CASSQGTGGLNTEAFF. The CDR3 DNA reads as TGCGCCAGCAGCCAAGGGACAGGGGGGCTCAACACTGAAGCTTTCTTT.

To note about this clone: This same CDR3 is encoded by further DNA sequences in the sample. The V call is TRBV18, the J call TRBJ1-1; D gene unclear. This CDR3 comprises 13 residues. The V end was cut by 3 bases, the J end by 1 base, with 6 bases between. Germline assignment: CDR1 KGHSH and CDR2 LQKENI. In DNA form, the CDR3 reads TGTGCCAGCTCACCCACCGGGAACACTGAAGCTTTCTTT. It yields the protein CASSPTGNTEAFF.

This clone turned up a few times. V gene TRBV9 combines with J gene TRBJ2-2; the match to TRBD1 covers 7 bases. Germline V lookup: CDR1 SGDLS, CDR2 YYNGEE. The V segment lost 2 bases and the J segment 2 bases; nucleotides outside the gene matches: 3. This CDR3 comprises 15 residues. The CDR3 here is CASSVRTGNTGELFF. DNA of the CDR3: TGTGCCAGCAGCGTTCGGACAGGTAACACCGGGGAGCTGTTTTTT.

The V call is TRBV5-4, the J call TRBJ2-1; TRBD1 agrees at 7 bases. Germline V gene lookup returns CDR1 SGHNT and CDR2 YYREEE (reference sequence). V lost 3 bases and J lost 10; bases outside the gene matches: 7. The CDR3 is made up of 13 amino acids. CDR3 sequence: CASSSPRDREQFF. CDR3 DNA sequence: TGTGCCAGCAGCTCGCCCCGGGACAGAGAGCAGTTCTTC.

On this clone: A read error may account for a junction end that differs from germline. The gene calls are TRBV10-3 and TRBJ2-7; 7 bases are shared with TRBD1. This CDR3 has 14 residues. Per germline, CDR1 ENHRY and CDR2 SYGVKD. As DNA, the CDR3 is TGTGCCATCAGTGAGTCCCAGCAGCGAGGACAGGCCGACTTC. It encodes CAISESQQRGQADF.

This clone was counted a single time. The chain joins TRBV5-6 to TRBJ2-7; a weak D match, TRBD2 (5 bases). CDR3 length: 14 amino acids. Germline CDR1 and CDR2: SGHDT and YYEEEE. V lost 3 bases and J lost 2, with 12 bases in between. The CDR3 loop reads CASSSTIGAYEQYF. The CDR3 DNA is TGTGCCAGCAGCTCTACGATCGGGGCCTACGAGCAGTACTTC. Combining the CDR3 with reference TRBV5-6 and TRBJ2-7 gives the whole variable domain DAGVTQSPTHLIKTRGQQVTLRCSPKSGHDTVSWYQQALGQGPQFIFQYYEEEERQRGNFPDRFSGHQFPNYSSELNVNALLLGDSALYLCASSSTIGAYEQYFGPGTRLTVT.

This sequence joins TRBV27 and TRBJ1-6, with TRBD1 matching over 9 bases. The CDR3 contains 14 residues. Germline loops: CDR1 MNHEY, CDR2 SMNVEV (reference sequence). V shed 4 bases and J 10 bases; nucleotides not matched to a gene: 5. CDR3 region: CASSYGTGTSPLHF. In nucleotides, the CDR3 is TGTGCCAGCAGTTACGGGACAGGGACGTCACCCCTCCACTTT.

V usage is TRBV19 and J usage is TRBJ2-3; 7 bases fit TRBD2. The CDR3 is made up of 14 amino acids. Per the germline V gene, CDR1 is LNHDA and CDR2 is SQIVND (reference sequence). The junction had 8 bases not matched to a gene; V was cut back by 1 base and J by 10 bases. Here the CDR3 DNA reads TGTGCCAGTAGTATAGGTCGGGGGGAGAGGGCGCAGTATTTT. It encodes CASSIGRGERAQYF.

For this clone: Given a much more abundant clone one base away, this may be a read error. Other DNA sequences of this sample code for an identical CDR3. This rearrangement joins TRBV27 to TRBJ1-1; D remains unclear. CDR3 length: 13 amino acids. The germline V and J ends were trimmed by 2 bases and 1 base, with 5 bases remaining between them. Germline values: CDR1 MNHEY, CDR2 SMNVEV (reference sequence). The CDR3 DNA reads as TGTGCCAGCAGTTTACCAGGGAACACTGAAGCTTTCTTT. Translation: CASSLPGNTEAFF.

V usage is TRBV6-5 and J usage is TRBJ1-4, with a tentative D call TRBD1 (5 bases). CDR1 and CDR2 (germline): MNHEY, SVGAGI. V dropped 2 bases and J dropped 4 bases, with 8 bases sitting between them. The CDR3 has 14 amino acids. This chain's CDR3 is CASSYLQGNEKLFF. DNA for the CDR3: TGTGCCAGCAGTTACCTCCAGGGTAATGAAAAACTGTTTTTT.

This chain joins TRBV7-3 and TRBJ2-1, with 8 bases fitting TRBD1. The CDR3 totals 15 residues. V lost 4 bases to trimming and J lost 6 bases; unmatched junction nucleotides: 8. In germline, CDR1 is SGHTA, CDR2 FQGTGA. The CDR3 protein is CASSWGRGRGNEQFF. The CDR3 DNA reads as TGTGCCAGCAGCTGGGGCAGGGGGCGAGGCAATGAGCAGTTCTTC.

This clone was observed a handful of times. The chain is built from TRBV20-1 and TRBJ1-2; a possible D gene is TRBD1 (6 bases). The CDR3 is 10 amino acids. Trimming stripped 2 bases from V and 8 bases from J, with 6 bases between. Germline CDR1 is DFQATT and CDR2 is SNEGSKA (reference sequence). Here the CDR3 reads CSARTGGYTF. Here the CDR3 DNA reads TGCAGTGCTAGAACAGGGGGCTACACCTTC.

This clone appeared once. This chain connects TRBV5-1 to TRBJ1-2; 8 bases match TRBD1. This CDR3 region has 16 residues. V shed 4 bases, J shed 4 bases, and the junction held 12 bases outside the gene matches. Germline assignment: CDR1 SGHRS and CDR2 YFSETQ. In DNA, the CDR3 is TGCGCCAGCAGCCCAACTTCAGGGGGCGTGAGCTATGGCTACACCTTC. Translated, it gives CASSPTSGGVSYGYTF.

The rearrangement uses TRBV6-1 and TRBJ1-1, with D unresolved. Trimming pared 1 base from V and 1 base from J, leaving 13 bases between. This CDR3 is built from 16 residues. Germline CDR1 reads MNHNS; CDR2 reads SASEGT. The CDR3 is CASSEVPLGRNTEAFF. The CDR3 DNA is TGTGCCAGCAGTGAAGTGCCATTGGGCAGGAACACTGAAGCTTTCTTT.

This chain joins TRBV30 and TRBJ1-3, with 8 bases identical to TRBD1. Germline values: CDR1 GTSNPN, CDR2 SVGIG (reference sequence). The V and J ends lost 2 bases and 8 bases, in that order; junction bases with no gene match: 14. This CDR3 region has 16 residues. CDR3 region: CAWSTPFRGLGDTIYF. The DNA for the CDR3 is TGTGCCTGGAGTACCCCGTTCAGGGGGCTTGGGGACACCATATATTTT.

The V call is TRBV27, the J call TRBJ2-3; no clear D gene. There are 16 residues in the CDR3. Germline lookup yields CDR1 MNHEY and CDR2 SMNVEV (reference sequence). Trimming left V 5 bases short and J 3 bases short, with 18 bases between. This CDR3 reads CASSPLAAVNTDTQYF. CDR3 nucleotide sequence: TGTGCCAGCAGTCCGCTTGCTGCGGTGAATACAGATACGCAGTATTTT.

The V gene is TRBV11-1, the J gene TRBJ2-3; 7 bases are a match to TRBD2. After removal of 0 bases from V and 6 bases from J, the junction contained 0 bases not matched to a gene. This CDR3 comprises 13 residues. Germline V CDR1 and CDR2: SGHAT, FQDESV (reference sequence). This CDR3 is CASSLAGGDTQYF. The CDR3 region has the DNA TGTGCCAGCAGCTTAGCGGGAGGGGATACGCAGTATTTT.

The V call is TRBV7-2, the J call TRBJ1-4; D call uncertain. CDR1 is SGHTA and CDR2 is FQGNSA in the germline V gene. The CDR3 has 13 residues. Trimming removed 1 base at V and 7 bases at J, with 7 bases between. The CDR3 here is CASSLGYSEKLFF. Here the CDR3 DNA reads TGTGCCAGCAGCTTAGGGTACTCTGAAAAACTGTTTTTT.

This clone was seen a single time. V usage is TRBV18 and J usage is TRBJ1-3, with TRBD1 as a possible D gene (6 bases). The length of the CDR3 is 15 residues. Trimming took 6 bases from V and 0 from J, leaving 12 bases between them. CDR1 and CDR2 (germline): KGHSH, LQKENI. The CDR3: CASSPDRSSGNTIYF. DNA for the CDR3: TGTGCCAGCTCGCCTGACAGGAGCTCTGGAAACACCATATATTTT.

This clone was counted only a few times. V usage is TRBV6-5 and J usage is TRBJ1-1; D perhaps matches TRBD1 (5 bases). V lost 6 bases, J lost 0 bases, and 11 bases lay in between. Germline loops: CDR1 MNHEY, CDR2 SVGAGI. The CDR3 runs 14 residues. The CDR3 loop reads CASSHPGLNTEAFF. DNA for the CDR3: TGTGCCAGCAGCCACCCAGGGCTGAACACTGAAGCTTTCTTT.

The DNA for the CDR3 is TGTGCCAGCAGTCCCGTCGGGAACAATGAGCAGTTCTTC. It codes for CASSPVGNNEQFF. The chain has TRBV5-4 and TRBJ2-1, with D possibly being TRBD2 (5 bases). Germline loops: CDR1 SGHNT, CDR2 YYREEE (reference sequence). This CDR3 contains 13 residues. Trimming cost V 5 bases and J 5 bases, with 11 bases left between them.

The V call is TRBV27, the J call TRBJ2-1, with D perhaps matching TRBD1 (5 bases). The CDR3 covers 13 residues. In germline, CDR1 is MNHEY, CDR2 SMNVEV (reference sequence). Trimming took off 2 bases at V and 8 bases at J, with 10 bases between the two ends. In DNA, the CDR3 is TGTGCCAGCAGTTTACAGGGTGTGGATGAGCAGTTCTTC. Translation gives CASSLQGVDEQFF.

The J gene is TRBJ1-6, the V gene TRBV19, with D perhaps TRBD1 (6 bases). Trimming pared 7 bases from V and 6 bases from J, leaving 13 bases between. Germline V lookup: CDR1 LNHDA, CDR2 SQIVND (reference sequence). This CDR3 has 14 amino acids. This CDR3 reads CASTIGQTNSPLHF. In DNA form, the CDR3 reads TGTGCCAGTACCATTGGACAGACTAATTCACCCCTCCACTTT.

V gene TRBV28 combines with J gene TRBJ1-5; D uncertain. Germline V lookup: CDR1 MDHEN, CDR2 SYDVKM. CDR3 length: 15 amino acids. V was cut by 5 bases and J by 0 bases, with 11 bases left in between. CDR3 nucleotides: TGTGCCAGCAGTCCGGTATTTAATAGCAATCAGCCCCAGCATTTT. Translated: CASSPVFNSNQPQHF.

This clone was observed a few times. This chain links TRBV28 with TRBJ1-4; 7 bases line up with TRBD1. Per germline, CDR1 MDHEN and CDR2 SYDVKM. Trimming took 2 bases from V and 0 from J; bases not matched to a gene: 6. The CDR3 has 17 amino acids. The CDR3 is CASSLLRGSATNEKLFF. CDR3 nucleotide sequence: TGTGCCAGCAGTTTACTCAGGGGGAGTGCAACTAATGAAAAACTGTTTTTT.

This chain uses TRBV7-8 with TRBJ1-5; no definite D call. V lost 5 bases to trimming and J lost 2 bases, with 13 bases between them. The CDR3 is 15 amino acids. Germline V gene sequence: CDR1 SGHVS, CDR2 FQNEAQ. CDR3 in amino acids: CASSPRANGNQPQHF. The CDR3 DNA follows: TGTGCCAGCAGCCCGAGGGCCAATGGCAATCAGCCCCAGCATTTT.

This chain uses TRBV7-8 with TRBJ2-2; TRBD1 agrees at 10 bases. Germline V gene sequence: CDR1 SGHVS, CDR2 FQNEAQ. Germline trimming cut 5 bases from V and 2 bases from J; bases unmatched to any gene: 5. The CDR3 contains 16 residues. The CDR3 loop reads CASSPRTGGNTGELFF. The CDR3 DNA reads as TGTGCCAGCAGCCCGAGGACAGGGGGAAACACCGGGGAGCTGTTTTTT.

This chain joins TRBV19 and TRBJ1-6, with 9 bases identical to TRBD1. The CDR3 is made up of 14 amino acids. Trimming cost V 4 bases and J 10 bases; bases outside gene matches: 5. CDR1 is LNHDA, CDR2 SQIVND, per germline (reference sequence). CDR3: CASSRDRVRSPLHF. CDR3 DNA sequence: TGTGCCAGTAGTAGGGACAGGGTCAGGTCACCCCTCCACTTT.

This clone was detected only once. The chain recombines TRBV5-1 with TRBJ2-1; D possibly corresponds to TRBD2 (5 bases). Germline-derived CDR1 and CDR2 are SGHRS and YFSETQ. This CDR3 contains 13 residues. V lost 7 bases and J lost 2, with 10 bases in between. CDR3 DNA: TGCGCCAGCCGCCCCGGGGCCTACAATGAGCAGTTCTTC. Translating it yields CASRPGAYNEQFF.

V gene TRBV6-2 or TRBV6-3 combines with J gene TRBJ1-2; no clear D gene. This CDR3 spans 13 amino acids. The V end lost 4 bases, the J end lost 1 base, and 7 bases lay between the germline ends. CDR1 MNHEY and CDR2 SVGEGT come from the germline V gene. The CDR3 loop reads CASSFLSNYGYTF. CDR3 nucleotides: TGTGCCAGCAGTTTTTTGAGTAACTATGGCTACACCTTC.